This T cell receptor (beta chain) derives from a study of shared clonotypes between healthy human individuals. Regarding the study as a whole: Clonotypes shared by all four donors outscored non-shared clonotypes in generation probability.

Generated by immunoSEQ multiplex PCR, the TCRdb table keeps only in-frame clones and is missing some. The sample carries over 2,000,000 clones, just under 95% recorded once. Naive CD8 cells lacked CD45RO, underwent positive selection for CCR7 and left out terminally differentiated effector memory CD45RA+ cells. This CDR3 has 15 amino acids. A note on this clone: The antigen is undetermined.

The sequence was collected from a man younger than 35 in good health. Some clones in this sample may be carry-over from other donors' samples. The chain recombines TRBV21-1 with TRBJ1-1. TRBV21-1 represents a pseudogene. Sequenced: naive CD8+ T cells from PBMCs. Written as DNA, the CDR3 is TGTGCCAGCAGCCCGCCCAACGGGGGGAACACTGAAGCTTTCTTT. As protein: CASSPPNGGNTEAFF.